The 8 T cell receptor beta chains below were found in one sample sequenced in a study of T cell clones after liver transplantation. TCRdb's table, derived via immunoSEQ multiplex PCR, lists solely in-frame clones and lacks some. In the table there are some 70,000 clones, around 80% of which are singletons. This sample comprised CD4+ T cells from blood, obtained before liver transplant. These TCRs come from a human donor who received a liver transplant.

J is TRBJ2-1 and V is TRBV14; 7 nucleotides line up with TRBD1. The CDR3 is 15 residues long. CDR1 SGHDN and CDR2 FVKESK come from the germline V gene. After removal of 1 base from V and 10 bases from J, the junction contained 10 bases not matched to a gene. CDR3 coding DNA: TGTGCCAGCAGCCAAGGTCAGACAGGGATTGAGGAGCAGTTCTTC. Its translation is CASSQGQTGIEEQFF.

This clone was observed a few times. This chain joins TRBV28 and TRBJ2-4; no firm D call. Trimming pared 5 bases from V and 0 bases from J, leaving 11 bases between. This CDR3 spans 15 amino acids. Germline CDR1 is MDHEN and CDR2 is SYDVKM. CDR3: CASSNLRLAKNIQYF. For the CDR3, the DNA is TGTGCCAGCAGTAACCTCAGACTAGCCAAAAACATTCAGTACTTC.

The V and J genes are TRBV5-1 and TRBJ1-5; TRBD1 might be the D (5 bases). Per the germline V gene, CDR1 is SGHRS and CDR2 is YFSETQ. The CDR3 extends over 16 amino acids. V lost 4 bases, J lost 3 bases, and 17 bases lay in between. The CDR3 DNA reads as TGCGCCAGCAGCCCCTTTCCGGGGGACTCCAATCAGCCCCAGCATTTT. Translated: CASSPFPGDSNQPQHF.

The rearrangement uses TRBV19 and TRBJ1-1; D unresolved. This CDR3 has 11 residues. Germline V gene sequence: CDR1 LNHDA, CDR2 SQIVND (reference sequence). The ends were cut back, 3 bases at V and 11 bases at J, with 10 bases in the middle. The CDR3 coding sequence is TGTGCCAGTAGTATTGGGCAGGCGGCTTTCTTT. It encodes CASSIGQAAFF.

Concerning this clone: The same CDR3 is also encoded by other DNA sequences in this sample. The chain couples TRBV9 to TRBJ2-5, with D uncertain. The CDR3 covers 12 residues. Looked up from germline, CDR1 is SGDLS and CDR2 is YYNGEE. The V end lost 0 bases, the J end lost 5 bases, and 5 bases lay between the germline ends. The CDR3 DNA reads TGTGCCAGCAGCGTAGGCCAGGAGACCCAGTACTTC. Protein product: CASSVGQETQYF. The full variable domain, in which reference TRBV9 and TRBJ2-5 provide the parts outside the CDR3, is DSGVTQTPKHLITATGQRVTLRCSPRSGDLSVYWYQQSLDQGLQFLIQYYNGEERAKGNILERFSAQQFPDLHSELNLSSLELGDSALYFCASSVGQETQYFGPGTRLLVL.

The gene calls are TRBV13 and TRBJ1-3, with 7 bases aligning to TRBD1. The V gene's germline CDR1 is PRHDT and CDR2 FYEKMQ (reference sequence). The CDR3 sequence is 16 residues long. Unmatched junction bases numbered 4, after V lost 2 bases and J lost 0 bases. The chain's CDR3 is CASSLTSGGSGNTIYF. The CDR3 nucleotides read TGTGCCAGCAGCTTAACATCAGGGGGCTCTGGAAACACCATATATTTT.

V is TRBV19 and J is TRBJ1-3; 7 bases match TRBD1. Trimming cost V 7 bases and J 0 bases; bases outside gene matches: 3. The CDR3 length is 14 residues. CDR1 is LNHDA and CDR2 is SQIVND in the germline V gene (reference sequence). The CDR3 DNA sequence: TGTGCCAGTAAACAGGGGACCTCTGGAAACACCATATATTTT. Its translation: CASKQGTSGNTIYF.

The V gene is TRBV28, the J gene TRBJ1-1; D uncertain. The CDR3 is 13 residues long. With 7 bases removed from V and 1 base from J, the gap between germline ends came to 10 bases. Germline V CDR1 and CDR2: MDHEN, SYDVKM. CDR3 in DNA: TGTGCCAGCATCTTAAGCTGGAACACTGAAGCTTTCTTT. It encodes CASILSWNTEAFF.